The T cell receptor (beta chain) described here comes from a study of cytomegalovirus exposure and HLA in healthy donors. This clone came up once. The antigen remains unidentified. Study findings and constraints: Earlier analysis looked at TCR beta V segments, and most were productive about 87% or about 30% of the time.

V lost 0 bases and J 6 bases, leaving 10 bases between the germline ends. Germline V gene sequence: CDR1 SGDLS, CDR2 YYNGEE. The CDR3 runs to 14 residues. PCR was performed using 60 Vbeta and 13 Jbeta primers. Sequencing was performed with immunoSEQ multiplex PCR; in TCRdb, only in-frame clones are kept and a portion is missing. The sample contains tens of thousands of clones, 82% of which appear only once. The TCR originated in a man aged 50-60 years in good health and CMV-seronegative. The sample comprised PBMCs. This chain connects TRBV9 to TRBJ2-1; no clear D gene. The CDR3 spells CASSVDSRLNEQFF. For the CDR3, the DNA is TGTGCCAGCAGCGTAGACTCTAGACTCAATGAGCAGTTCTTC.